This paragraph reports one T cell receptor (beta chain). Its antigen specificity is not known. There are no base qualities to consult, and no much larger clone falls within one base. This specimen comes from a study of vaccination effects on CD4 cells after COVID-19 (dated by TCRdb to between 2021 and 2023). Study-wide context: Post-vaccine samples across the study were collected a median of 72 days after the second dose, with a range of 14 to 241. The full study included 10 COVID-19 convalescent patients and a few SARS-CoV-2-naive healthy vaccine recipients. Cultures from other donors in the study were sequenced with the Oncomine TCR Beta short-read assay on an Illumina iSeq 100. SARS-CoV-2 spike-specific CD4+ TCR repertoires were compared before and after mRNA vaccination in COVID-19 convalescent patients and in infection-naive vaccine recipients.

Library creation used the immunoSEQ multiplex PCR assay. DNA from the CD4+ T cells that had been cultured and isolated underwent TCR beta CDR3 sequencing. As for the authors' bioinformatics: Non-productive TCR sequences were discarded, and reads were trimmed to the CDR3 region, with only CDR3s of 7 or more amino acids retained. Antigen-specific clonotypes were identified with the MANAFEST web app by comparing expansion in peptide wells against reference cultures. To be called positive, a clone needed expansion at FDR<0.05 compared with the reference and with all other wells, an odds ratio greater than 5, and a frequency greater than 0.1% in two replicate wells. A clonotype was defined as cross-reactive if the clonotype was significantly expanded both in SARS-CoV-2 spike wells and in at least one common cold coronavirus spike condition. Using the stringdist R package, CDR3 similarity was measured by Levenshtein distance, and unrooted trees were constructed with ape in R 3.6.1. This immuneACCESS table, as held by TCRdb, lists in-frame sequences with V and J called but not all clones. Of the missing ones, under half trace to an unresolved V gene in checked studies; the others have no known cause. Clonal size and the V and J genes are those of that table, whereas D and trimming came from the DNA. Within this sample are 20,000 to 30,000 clones, with approximately 69% of them counted one time only. About 8% of the sample is in the top ten clones.

What the research found in general, with its limitations: Both infection-induced and vaccine-induced clones contracted markedly at late post-vaccination timepoints, which is consistent with waning T cell responses. Only a small number of convalescent patients were included, and no early post-infection timepoints were available, which limited the study. In healthy vaccine recipients, vaccine-induced clones were almost all SARS-CoV-2 mono-reactive, with only 1 of 255 being cross-reactive with common cold coronaviruses.

To identify antigen-specific CD4+ T cell clonotypes by their expansion, the ViraFEST assay first stimulated PBMC with viral peptide pools and then applied TCR sequencing. After more than 9 days of culture, CD4+ T cells were isolated with the EasySep CD4+ T cell isolation kit. Participants received two doses of either the BNT162b2 or the mRNA-1273 mRNA SARS-CoV-2 vaccine. Healthy vaccine recipients had no prior SARS-CoV-2 infection, confirmed by negative nucleocapsid antibodies before and after vaccination. Approximately 2 million PBMC per well were cultured in IMDM with around 5% human AB serum, 8.5 to 10 IU/ml IL-2 and gentamicin, plus 10 ug/ml peptides. Half of the culture medium was replaced with fresh IL-2-containing medium on days 3 and 7. Unless noted otherwise, every peptide stimulation condition was grown in triplicate wells. Using Ficoll-Paque Plus gradient centrifugation, PBMC were separated from whole blood and then either used fresh or cryopreserved at -140C. The overlapping peptide pools covered the spike proteins of SARS-CoV-2 as well as those of the common cold coronaviruses HCoV-NL63, HCoV-OC43 and HCoV-229E. The QIAamp micro DNA kit was used to extract genomic DNA from the cultured CD4+ T cells.

Material: CD4+ T cells from PBMCs cultured with SARS-CoV-2 spike peptides, obtained after COVID-19 vaccination. Interpreted using the paper, the cell subset or site label stands for: SARS-CoV-2 spike overlapping peptide pool stimulation. This sequence was found in a human donor who received a COVID-19 vaccine.

The CDR3 here reads CASSIVGTGASEQYF. The DNA sequence reads TGTGCCAGTAGTATAGTTGGGACAGGGGCGTCCGAGCAGTACTTC. The V and J segments used are TRBV19 and TRBJ2-7, and TRBD1 aligns with 10 junction nucleotides. Including cysteine and phenylalanine, the CDR3 has 15 amino acids. The entry retains the CDR3 DNA only, 45 bases that are in frame from base 1. V lost 1 base and J lost 6 bases, and the count of bases not matched to a germline gene is 6. Via the germline V gene (reference sequence), CDR1 is LNHDA and CDR2 SQIVND.